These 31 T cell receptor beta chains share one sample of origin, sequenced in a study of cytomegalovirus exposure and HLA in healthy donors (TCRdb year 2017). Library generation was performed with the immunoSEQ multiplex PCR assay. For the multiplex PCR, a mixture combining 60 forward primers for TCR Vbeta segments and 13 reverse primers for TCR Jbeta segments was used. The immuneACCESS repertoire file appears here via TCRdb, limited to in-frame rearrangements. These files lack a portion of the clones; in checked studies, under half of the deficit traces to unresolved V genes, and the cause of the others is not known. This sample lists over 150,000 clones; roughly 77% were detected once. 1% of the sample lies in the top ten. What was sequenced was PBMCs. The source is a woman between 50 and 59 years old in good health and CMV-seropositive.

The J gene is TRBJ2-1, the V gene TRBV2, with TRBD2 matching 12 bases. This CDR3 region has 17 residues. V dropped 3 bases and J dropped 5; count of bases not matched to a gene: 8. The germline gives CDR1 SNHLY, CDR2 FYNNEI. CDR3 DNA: TGTGCCAGCAGTGACCTACGGACTAGCGGGATTAACAATGAGCAGTTCTTC. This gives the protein CASSDLRTSGINNEQFF.

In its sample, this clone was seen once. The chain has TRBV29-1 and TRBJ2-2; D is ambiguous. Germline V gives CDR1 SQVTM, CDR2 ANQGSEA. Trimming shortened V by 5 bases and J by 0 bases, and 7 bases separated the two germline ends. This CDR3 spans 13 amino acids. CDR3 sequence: CSVKQSNTGELFF. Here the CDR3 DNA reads TGCAGCGTTAAACAATCGAACACCGGGGAGCTGTTTTTT.

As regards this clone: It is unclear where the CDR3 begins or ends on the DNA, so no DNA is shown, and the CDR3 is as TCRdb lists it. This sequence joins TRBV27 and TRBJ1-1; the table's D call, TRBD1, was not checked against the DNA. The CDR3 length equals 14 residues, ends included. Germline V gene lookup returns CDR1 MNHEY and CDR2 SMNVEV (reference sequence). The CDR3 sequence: CASSSSTGRTEAFF.

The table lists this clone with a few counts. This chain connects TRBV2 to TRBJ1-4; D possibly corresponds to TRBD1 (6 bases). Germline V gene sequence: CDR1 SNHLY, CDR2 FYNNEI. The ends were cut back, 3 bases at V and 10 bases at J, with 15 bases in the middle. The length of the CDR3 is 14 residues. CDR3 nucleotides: TGTGCCAGCAGTGAGGCAGACAGGCGTGTAAAACTGTTTTTT. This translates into CASSEADRRVKLFF.

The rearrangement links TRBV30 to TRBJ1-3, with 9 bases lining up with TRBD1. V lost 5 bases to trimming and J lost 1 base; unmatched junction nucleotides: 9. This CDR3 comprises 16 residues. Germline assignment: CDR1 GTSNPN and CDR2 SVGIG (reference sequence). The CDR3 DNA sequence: TGTGCCTGGCACACAGGGGGCAAACGGTCTGGAAACACCATATATTTT. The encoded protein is CAWHTGGKRSGNTIYF. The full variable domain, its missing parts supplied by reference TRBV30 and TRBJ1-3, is SQTIHQWPATLVQPVGSPLSLECTVEGTSNPNLYWYRQAAGRGLQLLFYSVGIGQISSEVPQNLSASRPQDRQFILSSKKLLLSDSGFYLCAWHTGGKRSGNTIYFGEGSWLTVV.

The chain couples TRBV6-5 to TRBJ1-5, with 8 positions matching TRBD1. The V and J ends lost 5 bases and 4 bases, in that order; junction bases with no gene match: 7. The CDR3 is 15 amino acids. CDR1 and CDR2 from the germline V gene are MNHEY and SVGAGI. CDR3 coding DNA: TGTGCCAGCAGTCCGCGCACAGGGGGGAATCAGCCCCAGCATTTT. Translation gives CASSPRTGGNQPQHF.

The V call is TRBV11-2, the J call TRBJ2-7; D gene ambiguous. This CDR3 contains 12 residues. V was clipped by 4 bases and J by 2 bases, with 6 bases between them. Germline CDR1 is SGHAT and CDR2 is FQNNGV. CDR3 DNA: TGTGCCAGCAGCTCCCCCACCTACGAGCAGTACTTC. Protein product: CASSSPTYEQYF.

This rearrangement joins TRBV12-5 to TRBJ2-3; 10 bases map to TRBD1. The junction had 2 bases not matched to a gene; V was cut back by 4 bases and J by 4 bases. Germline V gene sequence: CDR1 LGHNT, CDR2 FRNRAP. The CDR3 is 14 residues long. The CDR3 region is CASGSGQGADTQYF. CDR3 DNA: TGTGCTAGTGGTTCCGGACAGGGGGCAGATACGCAGTATTTT.

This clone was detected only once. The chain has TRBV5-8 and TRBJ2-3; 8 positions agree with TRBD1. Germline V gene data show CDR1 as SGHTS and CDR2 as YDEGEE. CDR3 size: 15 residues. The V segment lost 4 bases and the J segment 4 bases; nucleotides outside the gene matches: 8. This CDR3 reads CASSQDRGRADTQYF. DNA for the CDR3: TGTGCCAGCAGCCAAGACAGGGGTAGGGCAGATACGCAGTATTTT.

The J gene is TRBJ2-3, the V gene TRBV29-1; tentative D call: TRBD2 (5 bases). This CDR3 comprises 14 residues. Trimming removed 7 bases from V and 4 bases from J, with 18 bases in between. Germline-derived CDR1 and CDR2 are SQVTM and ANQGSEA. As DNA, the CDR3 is TGCAGCGCCGAAAGCCGGTTGGGAGCAGATACGCAGTATTTT. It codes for CSAESRLGADTQYF.

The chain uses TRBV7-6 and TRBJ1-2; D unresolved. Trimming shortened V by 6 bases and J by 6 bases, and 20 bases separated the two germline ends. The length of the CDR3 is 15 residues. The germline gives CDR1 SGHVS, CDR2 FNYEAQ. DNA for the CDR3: TGTGCCAGCAGTCTTCGCGGAGCGGGAAGGGATGGCTACACCTTC. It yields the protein CASSLRGAGRDGYTF.

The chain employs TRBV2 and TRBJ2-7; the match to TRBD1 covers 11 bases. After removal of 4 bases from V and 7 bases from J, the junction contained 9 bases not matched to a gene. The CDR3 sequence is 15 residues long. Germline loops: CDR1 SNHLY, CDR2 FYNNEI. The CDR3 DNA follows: TGTGCCAGCAGTGGGGGGACAGGGGGGAGAGAAGAGCAGTACTTC. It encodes CASSGGTGGREEQYF.

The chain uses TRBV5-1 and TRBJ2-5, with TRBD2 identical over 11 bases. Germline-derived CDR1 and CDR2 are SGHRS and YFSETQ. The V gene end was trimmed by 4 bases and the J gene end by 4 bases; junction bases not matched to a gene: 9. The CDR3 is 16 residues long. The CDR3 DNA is TGCGCCAGCAGCCTGCAACCTAGCGGGGGGCGAGAGACCCAGTACTTC. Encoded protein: CASSLQPSGGRETQYF.

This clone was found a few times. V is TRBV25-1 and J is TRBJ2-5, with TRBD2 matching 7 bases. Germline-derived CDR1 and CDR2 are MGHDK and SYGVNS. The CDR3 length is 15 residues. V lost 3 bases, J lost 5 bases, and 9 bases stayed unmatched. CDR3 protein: CASSDLGEGGETQYF. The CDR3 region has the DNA TGTGCCAGCAGTGATTTGGGGGAGGGAGGGGAGACCCAGTACTTC.

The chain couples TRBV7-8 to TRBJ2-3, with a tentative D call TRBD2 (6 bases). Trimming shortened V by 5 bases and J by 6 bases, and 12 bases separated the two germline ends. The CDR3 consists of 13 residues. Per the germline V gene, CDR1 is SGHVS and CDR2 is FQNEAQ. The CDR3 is CASSLMAGDTQYF. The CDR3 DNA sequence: TGTGCCAGCAGCCTAATGGCGGGGGATACGCAGTATTTT. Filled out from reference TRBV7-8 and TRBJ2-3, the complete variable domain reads GAGVSQSPRYKVAKRGQDVALRCDPISGHVSLFWYQQALGQGPEFLTYFQNEAQLDKSGLPSDRFFAERPEGSVSTLKIQRTQQEDSAVYLCASSLMAGDTQYFGPGTRLTVL.

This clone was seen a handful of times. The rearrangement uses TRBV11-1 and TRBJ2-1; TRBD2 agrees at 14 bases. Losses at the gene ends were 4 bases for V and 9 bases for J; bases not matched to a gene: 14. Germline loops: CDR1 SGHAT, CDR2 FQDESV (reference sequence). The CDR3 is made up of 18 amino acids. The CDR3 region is CASSYTDSGLAGEIEQFF. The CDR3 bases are TGTGCCAGCAGCTATACTGACTCGGGACTAGCGGGAGAGATTGAGCAGTTCTTC.

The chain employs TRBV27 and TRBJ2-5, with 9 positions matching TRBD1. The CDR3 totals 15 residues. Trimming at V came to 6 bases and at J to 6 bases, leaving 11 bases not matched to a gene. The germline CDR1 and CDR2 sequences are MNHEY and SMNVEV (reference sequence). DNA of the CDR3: TGTGCCAGCAGCTTCGGAGGGACAGGGCGGCAGACCCAGTACTTC. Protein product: CASSFGGTGRQTQYF.

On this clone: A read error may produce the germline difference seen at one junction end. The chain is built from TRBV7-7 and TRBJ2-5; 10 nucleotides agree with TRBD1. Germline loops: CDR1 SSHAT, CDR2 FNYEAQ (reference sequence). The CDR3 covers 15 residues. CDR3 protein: CASSSDRGPQETQYF. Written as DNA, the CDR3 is TGTGCTAGCAGCTCAGACAGGGGGCCACAAGAGACCCAGTACTTC.

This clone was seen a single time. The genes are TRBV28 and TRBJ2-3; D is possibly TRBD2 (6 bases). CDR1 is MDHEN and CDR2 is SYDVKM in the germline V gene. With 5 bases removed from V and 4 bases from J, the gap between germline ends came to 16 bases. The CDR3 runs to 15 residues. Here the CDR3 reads CASSPTGGPADTQYF. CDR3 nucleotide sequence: TGTGCCAGCAGTCCGACCGGGGGACCCGCAGATACGCAGTATTTT. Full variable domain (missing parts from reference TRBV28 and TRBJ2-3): DVKVTQSSRYLVKRTGEKVFLECVQDMDHENMFWYRQDPGLGLRLIYFSYDVKMKEKGDIPEGYSVSREKKERFSLILESASTNQTSMYLCASSPTGGPADTQYFGPGTRLTVL.

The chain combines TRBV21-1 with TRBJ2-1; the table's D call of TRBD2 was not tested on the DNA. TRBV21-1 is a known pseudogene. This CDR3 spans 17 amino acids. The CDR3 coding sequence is TGTGCCAGCAGCAAAGCGCTTGGGGTGGGGGGAGACAATGAGCAGTTCTTC. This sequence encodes CASSKALGVGGDNEQFF.

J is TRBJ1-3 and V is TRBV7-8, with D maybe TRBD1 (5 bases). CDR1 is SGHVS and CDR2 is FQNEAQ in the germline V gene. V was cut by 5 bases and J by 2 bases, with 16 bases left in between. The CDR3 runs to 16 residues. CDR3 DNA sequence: TGTGCCAGCAGCCCCAGGCAGGGTCTAACTGGAAACACCATATATTTT. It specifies CASSPRQGLTGNTIYF.

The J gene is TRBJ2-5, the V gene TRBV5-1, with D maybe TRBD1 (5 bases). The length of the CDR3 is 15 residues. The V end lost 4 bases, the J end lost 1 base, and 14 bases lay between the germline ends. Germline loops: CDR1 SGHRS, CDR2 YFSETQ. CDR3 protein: CASSALGRAQETQYF. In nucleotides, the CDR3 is TGCGCCAGCAGCGCGCTAGGCAGGGCCCAAGAGACCCAGTACTTC.

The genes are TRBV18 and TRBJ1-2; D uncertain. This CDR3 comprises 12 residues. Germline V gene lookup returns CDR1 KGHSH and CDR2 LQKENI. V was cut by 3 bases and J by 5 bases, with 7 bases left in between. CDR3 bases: TGTGCCAGCTCACCTGAACTTTATGGCTACACCTTC. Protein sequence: CASSPELYGYTF. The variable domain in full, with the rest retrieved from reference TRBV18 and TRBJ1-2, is NAGVMQNPRHLVRRRGQEARLRCSPMKGHSHVYWYRQLPEEGLKFMVYLQKENIIDESGMPKERFSAEFPKEGPSILRIQQVVRGDSAAYFCASSPELYGYTFGSGTRLTVV.

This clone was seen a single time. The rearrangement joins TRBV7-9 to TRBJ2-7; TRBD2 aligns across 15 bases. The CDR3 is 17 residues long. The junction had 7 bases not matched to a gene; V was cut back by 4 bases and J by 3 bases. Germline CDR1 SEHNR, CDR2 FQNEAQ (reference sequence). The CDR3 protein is CASSSGTSGGRVYEQYF. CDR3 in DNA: TGTGCCAGCAGCTCCGGGACTAGCGGGGGGCGGGTCTACGAGCAGTACTTC.

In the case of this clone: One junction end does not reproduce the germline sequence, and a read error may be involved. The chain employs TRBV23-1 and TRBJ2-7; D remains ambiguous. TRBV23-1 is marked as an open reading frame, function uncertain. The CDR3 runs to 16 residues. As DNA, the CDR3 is TGCGTCAGCAGTCAATCCATCGCGTGTTTACTGGACGAGCAGTACTTC. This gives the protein CVSSQSIACLLDEQYF.

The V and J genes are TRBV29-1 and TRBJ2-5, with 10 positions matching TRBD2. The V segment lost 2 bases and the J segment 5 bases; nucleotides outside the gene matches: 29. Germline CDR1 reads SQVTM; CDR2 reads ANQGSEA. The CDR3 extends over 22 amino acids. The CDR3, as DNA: TGCAGCGTTGAATGGTGGTGGGACACAGGGGAAGTTAGCGGGGGGCCCTGGGAGACCCAGTACTTC. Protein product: CSVEWWWDTGEVSGGPWETQYF.

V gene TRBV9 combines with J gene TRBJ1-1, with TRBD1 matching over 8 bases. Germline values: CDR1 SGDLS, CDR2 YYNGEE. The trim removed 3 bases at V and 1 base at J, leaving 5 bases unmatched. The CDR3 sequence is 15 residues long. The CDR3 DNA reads TGTGCCAGCAGCGACCCTCAGGGGGCGAACACTGAAGCTTTCTTT. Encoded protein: CASSDPQGANTEAFF.

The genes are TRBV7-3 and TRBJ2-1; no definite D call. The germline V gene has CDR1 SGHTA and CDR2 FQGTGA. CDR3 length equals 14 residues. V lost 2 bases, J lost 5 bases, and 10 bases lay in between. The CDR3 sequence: CASSLSGRNNEQFF. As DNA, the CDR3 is TGTGCCAGCAGCTTATCGGGTAGAAACAATGAGCAGTTCTTC.

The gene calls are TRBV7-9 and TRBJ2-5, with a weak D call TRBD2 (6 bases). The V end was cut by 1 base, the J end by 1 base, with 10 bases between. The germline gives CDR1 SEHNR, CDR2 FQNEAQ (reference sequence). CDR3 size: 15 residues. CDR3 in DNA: TGTGCCAGCAGCTTAGACCGGGGGACCCAAGAGACCCAGTACTTC. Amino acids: CASSLDRGTQETQYF.

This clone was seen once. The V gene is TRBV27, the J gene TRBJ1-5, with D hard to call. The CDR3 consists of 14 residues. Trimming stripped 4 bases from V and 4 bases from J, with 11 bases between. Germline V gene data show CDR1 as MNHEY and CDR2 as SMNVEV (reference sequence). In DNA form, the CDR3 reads TGTGCCAGCAGTTCTATGAGAGATAATCAGCCCCAGCATTTT. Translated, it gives CASSSMRDNQPQHF.

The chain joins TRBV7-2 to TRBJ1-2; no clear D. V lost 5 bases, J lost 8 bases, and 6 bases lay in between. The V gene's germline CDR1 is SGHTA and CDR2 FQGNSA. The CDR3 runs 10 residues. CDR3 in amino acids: CASSHGGYTF. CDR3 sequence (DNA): TGTGCCAGCAGCCACGGGGGCTACACCTTC.